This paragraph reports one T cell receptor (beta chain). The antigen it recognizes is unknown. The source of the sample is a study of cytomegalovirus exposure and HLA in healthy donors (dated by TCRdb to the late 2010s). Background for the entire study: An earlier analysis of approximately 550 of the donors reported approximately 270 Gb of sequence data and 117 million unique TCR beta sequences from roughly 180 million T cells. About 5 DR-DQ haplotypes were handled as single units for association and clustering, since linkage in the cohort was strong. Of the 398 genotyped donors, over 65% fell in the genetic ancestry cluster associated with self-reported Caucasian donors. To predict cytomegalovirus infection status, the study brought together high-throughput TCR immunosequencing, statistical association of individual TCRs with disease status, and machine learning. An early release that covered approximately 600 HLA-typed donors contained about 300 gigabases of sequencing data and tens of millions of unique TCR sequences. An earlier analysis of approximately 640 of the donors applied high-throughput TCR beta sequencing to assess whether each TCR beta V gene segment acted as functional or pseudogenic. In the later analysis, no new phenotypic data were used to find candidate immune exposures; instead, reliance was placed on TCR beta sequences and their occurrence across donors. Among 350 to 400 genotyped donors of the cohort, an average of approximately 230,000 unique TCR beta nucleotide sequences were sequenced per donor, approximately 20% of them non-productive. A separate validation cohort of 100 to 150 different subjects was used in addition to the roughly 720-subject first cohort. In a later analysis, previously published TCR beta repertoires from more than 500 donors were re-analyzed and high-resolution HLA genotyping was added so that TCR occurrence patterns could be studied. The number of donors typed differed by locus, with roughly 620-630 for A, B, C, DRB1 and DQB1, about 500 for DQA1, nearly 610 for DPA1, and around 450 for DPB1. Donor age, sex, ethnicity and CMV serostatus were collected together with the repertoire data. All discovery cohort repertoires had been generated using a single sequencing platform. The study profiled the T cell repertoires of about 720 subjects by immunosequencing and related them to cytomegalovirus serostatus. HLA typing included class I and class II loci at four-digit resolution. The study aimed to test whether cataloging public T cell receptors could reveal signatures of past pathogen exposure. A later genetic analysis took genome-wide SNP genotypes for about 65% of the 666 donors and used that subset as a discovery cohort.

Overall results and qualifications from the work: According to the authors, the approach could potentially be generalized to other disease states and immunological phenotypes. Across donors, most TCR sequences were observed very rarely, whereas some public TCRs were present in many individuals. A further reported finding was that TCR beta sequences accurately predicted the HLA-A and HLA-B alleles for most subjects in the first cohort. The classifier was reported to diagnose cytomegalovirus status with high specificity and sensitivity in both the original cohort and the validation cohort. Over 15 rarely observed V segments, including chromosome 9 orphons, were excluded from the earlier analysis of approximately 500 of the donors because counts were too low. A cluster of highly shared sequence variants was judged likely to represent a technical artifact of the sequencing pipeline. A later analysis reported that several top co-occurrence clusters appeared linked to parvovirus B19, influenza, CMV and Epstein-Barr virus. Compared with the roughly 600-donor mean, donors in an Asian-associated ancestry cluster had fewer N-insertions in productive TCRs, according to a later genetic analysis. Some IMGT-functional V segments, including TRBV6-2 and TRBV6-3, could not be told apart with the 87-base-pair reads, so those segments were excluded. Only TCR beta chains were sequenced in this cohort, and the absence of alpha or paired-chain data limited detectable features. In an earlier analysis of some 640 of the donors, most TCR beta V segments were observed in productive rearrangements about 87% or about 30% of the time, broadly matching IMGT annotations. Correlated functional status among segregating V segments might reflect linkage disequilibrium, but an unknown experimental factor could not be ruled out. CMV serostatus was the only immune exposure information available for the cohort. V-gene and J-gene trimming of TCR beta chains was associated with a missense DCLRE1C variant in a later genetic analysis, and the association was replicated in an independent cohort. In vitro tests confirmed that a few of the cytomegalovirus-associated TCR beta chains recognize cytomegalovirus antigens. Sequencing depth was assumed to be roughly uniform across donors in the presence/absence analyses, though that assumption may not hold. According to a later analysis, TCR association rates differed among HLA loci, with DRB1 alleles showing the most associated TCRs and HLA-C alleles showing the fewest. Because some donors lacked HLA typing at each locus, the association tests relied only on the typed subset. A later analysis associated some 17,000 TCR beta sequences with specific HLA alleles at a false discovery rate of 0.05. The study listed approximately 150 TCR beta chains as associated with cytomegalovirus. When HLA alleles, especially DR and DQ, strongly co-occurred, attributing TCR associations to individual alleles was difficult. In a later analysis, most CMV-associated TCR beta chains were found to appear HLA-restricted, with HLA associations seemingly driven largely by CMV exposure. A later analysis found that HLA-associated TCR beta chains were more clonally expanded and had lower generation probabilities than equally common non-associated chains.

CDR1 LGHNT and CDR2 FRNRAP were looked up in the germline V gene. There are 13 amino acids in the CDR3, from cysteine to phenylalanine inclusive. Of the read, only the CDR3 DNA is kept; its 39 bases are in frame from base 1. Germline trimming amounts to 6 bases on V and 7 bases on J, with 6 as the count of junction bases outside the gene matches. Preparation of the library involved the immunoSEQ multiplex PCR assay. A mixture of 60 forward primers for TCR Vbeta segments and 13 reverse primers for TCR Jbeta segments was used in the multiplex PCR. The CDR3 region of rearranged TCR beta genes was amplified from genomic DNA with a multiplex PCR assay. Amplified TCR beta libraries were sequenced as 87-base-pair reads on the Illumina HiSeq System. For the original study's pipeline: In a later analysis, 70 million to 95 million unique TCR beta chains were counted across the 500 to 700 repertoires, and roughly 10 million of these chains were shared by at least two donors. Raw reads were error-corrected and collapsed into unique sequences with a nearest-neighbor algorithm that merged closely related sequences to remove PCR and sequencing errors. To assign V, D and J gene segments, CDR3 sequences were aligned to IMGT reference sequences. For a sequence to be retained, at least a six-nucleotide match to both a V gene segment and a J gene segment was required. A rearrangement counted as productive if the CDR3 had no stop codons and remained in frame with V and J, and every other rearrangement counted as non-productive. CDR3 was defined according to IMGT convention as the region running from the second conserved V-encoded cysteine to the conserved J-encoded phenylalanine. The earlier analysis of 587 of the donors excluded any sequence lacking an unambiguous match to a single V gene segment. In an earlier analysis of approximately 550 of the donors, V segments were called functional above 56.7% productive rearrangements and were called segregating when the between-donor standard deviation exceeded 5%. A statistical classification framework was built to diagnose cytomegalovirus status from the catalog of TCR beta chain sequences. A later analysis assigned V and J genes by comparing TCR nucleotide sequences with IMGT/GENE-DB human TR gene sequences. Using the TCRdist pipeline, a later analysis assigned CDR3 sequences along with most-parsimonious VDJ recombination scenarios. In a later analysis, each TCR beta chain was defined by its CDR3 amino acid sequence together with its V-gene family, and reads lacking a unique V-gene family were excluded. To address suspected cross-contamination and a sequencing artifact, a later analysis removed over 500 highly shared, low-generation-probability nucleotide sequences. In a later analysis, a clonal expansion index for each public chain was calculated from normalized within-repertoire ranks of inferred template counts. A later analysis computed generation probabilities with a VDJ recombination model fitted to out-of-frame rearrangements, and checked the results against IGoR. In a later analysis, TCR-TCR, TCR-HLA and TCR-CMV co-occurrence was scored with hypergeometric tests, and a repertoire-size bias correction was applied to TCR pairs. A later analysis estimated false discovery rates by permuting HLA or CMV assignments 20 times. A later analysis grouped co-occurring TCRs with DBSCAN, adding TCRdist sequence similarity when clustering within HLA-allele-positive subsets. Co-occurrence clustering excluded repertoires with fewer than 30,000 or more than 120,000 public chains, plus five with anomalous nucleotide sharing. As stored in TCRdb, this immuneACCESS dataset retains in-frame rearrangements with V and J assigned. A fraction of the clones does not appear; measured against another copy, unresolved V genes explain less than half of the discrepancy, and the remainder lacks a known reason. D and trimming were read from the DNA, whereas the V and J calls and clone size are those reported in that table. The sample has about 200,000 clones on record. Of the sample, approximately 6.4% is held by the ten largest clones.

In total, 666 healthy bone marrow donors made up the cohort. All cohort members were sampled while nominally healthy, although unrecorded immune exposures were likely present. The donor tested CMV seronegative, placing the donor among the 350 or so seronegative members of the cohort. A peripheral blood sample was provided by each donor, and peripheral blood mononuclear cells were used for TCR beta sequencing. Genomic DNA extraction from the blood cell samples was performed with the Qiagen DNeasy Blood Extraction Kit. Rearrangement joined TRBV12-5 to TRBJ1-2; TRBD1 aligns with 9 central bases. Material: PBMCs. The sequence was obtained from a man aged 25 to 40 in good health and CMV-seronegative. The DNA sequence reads TGTGCTAGTGGCCTCGGGACAGGGACTGGCTACACCTTC. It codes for CASGLGTGTGYTF.